This T cell receptor (beta chain) is drawn from a study of T cell responses to AZD1222 COVID-19 vaccine. Data came from immunoSEQ multiplex PCR; TCRdb stores just in-frame clones and leaves some out. This table holds more than 140,000 clones, around 88% found once. The V gene end was trimmed by 3 bases and the J gene end by 4 bases; junction bases not matched to a gene: 2. The germline V gene encodes CDR1 SGHRS and CDR2 YFSETQ. This CDR3 has 14 amino acids. The V and J genes are TRBV5-1 and TRBJ1-4, with TRBD1 matching 8 bases. The sequence was collected from an adult in good health. The input for sequencing was peripheral blood, taken on day 0 of MenACWY control vaccination. The CDR3 DNA reads TGCGCCAGCAGCTCGGGACAGGATAATGAAAAACTGTTTTTT. This gives the protein CASSSGQDNEKLFF.